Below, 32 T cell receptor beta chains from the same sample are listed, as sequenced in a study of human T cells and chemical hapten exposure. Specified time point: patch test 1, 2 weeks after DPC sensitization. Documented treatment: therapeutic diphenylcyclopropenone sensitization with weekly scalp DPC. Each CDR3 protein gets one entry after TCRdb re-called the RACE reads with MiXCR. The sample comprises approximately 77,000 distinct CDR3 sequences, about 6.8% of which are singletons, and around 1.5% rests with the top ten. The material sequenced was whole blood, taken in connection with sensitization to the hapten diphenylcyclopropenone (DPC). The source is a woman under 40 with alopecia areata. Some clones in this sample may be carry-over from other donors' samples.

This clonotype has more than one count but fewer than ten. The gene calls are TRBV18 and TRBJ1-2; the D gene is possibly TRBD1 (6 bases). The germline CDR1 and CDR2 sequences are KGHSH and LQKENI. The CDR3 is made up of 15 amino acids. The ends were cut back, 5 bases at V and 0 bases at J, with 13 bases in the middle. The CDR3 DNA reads TGTGCCAGCTCAGGCGGGGGACAACCTAACTATGGCTACACCTTC. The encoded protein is CASSGGGQPNYGYTF. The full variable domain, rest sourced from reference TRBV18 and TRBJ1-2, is NAGVMQNPRHLVRRRGQEARLRCSPMKGHSHVYWYRQLPEEGLKFMVYLQKENIIDESGMPKERFSAEFPKEGPSILRIQQVVRGDSAAYFCASSGGGQPNYGYTFGSGTRLTVV.

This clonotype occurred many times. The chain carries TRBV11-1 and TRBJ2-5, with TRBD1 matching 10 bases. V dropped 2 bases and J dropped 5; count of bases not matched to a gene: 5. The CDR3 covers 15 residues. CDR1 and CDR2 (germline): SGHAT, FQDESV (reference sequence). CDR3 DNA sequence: TGTGCCAGCAGCTTAACCCAGACAGGGGGCGAGACCCAGTACTTC. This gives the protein CASSLTQTGGETQYF.

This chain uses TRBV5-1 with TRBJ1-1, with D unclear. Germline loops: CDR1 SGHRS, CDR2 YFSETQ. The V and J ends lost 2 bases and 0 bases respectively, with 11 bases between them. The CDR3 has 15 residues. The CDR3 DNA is TGCGCCAGCAGCTTAGCTGGCAGCATGAACACTGAAGCTTTCTTT. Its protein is CASSLAGSMNTEAFF.

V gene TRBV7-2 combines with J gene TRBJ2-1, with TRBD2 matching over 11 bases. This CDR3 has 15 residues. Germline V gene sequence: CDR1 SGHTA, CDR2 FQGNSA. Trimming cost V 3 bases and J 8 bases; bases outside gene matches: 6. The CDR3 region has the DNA TGTGCCAGCAGCTTTTTATTAGCGGGGGGGGATGAGCAGTTCTTC. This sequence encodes CASSFLLAGGDEQFF.

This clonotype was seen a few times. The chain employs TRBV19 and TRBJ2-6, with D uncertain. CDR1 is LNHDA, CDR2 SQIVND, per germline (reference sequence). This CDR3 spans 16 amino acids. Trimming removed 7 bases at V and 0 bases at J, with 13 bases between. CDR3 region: CASKDGPTSGANVLTF. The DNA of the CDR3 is TGTGCCAGTAAGGATGGGCCCACCTCTGGGGCCAACGTCCTGACTTTC.

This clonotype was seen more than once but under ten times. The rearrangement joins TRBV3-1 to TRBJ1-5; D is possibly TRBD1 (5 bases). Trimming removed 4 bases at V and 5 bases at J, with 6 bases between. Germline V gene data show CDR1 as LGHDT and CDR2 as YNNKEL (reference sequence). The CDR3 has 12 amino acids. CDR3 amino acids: CASSLQDQPQHF. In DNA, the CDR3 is TGTGCCAGCAGCCTACAGGATCAGCCCCAGCATTTT.

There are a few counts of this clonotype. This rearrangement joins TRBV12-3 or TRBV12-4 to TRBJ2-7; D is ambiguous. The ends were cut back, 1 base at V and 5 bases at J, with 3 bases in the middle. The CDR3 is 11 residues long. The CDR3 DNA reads TGTGCCAGCAGTTTAGTTCACGAGCAGTACTTC. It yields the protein CASSLVHEQYF.

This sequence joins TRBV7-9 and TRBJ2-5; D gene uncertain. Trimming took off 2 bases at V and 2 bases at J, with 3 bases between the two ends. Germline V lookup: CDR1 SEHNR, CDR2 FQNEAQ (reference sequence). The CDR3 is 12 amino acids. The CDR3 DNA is TGTGCCAGCAGCTTACCTCAAGAGACCCAGTACTTC. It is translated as CASSLPQETQYF.

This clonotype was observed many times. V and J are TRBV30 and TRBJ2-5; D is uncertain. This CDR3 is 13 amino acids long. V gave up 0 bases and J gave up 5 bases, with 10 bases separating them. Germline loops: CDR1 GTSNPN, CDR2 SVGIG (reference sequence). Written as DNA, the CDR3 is TGTGCCTGGAGTGTTGGGGTCTCTGAGACCCAGTACTTC. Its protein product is CAWSVGVSETQYF.

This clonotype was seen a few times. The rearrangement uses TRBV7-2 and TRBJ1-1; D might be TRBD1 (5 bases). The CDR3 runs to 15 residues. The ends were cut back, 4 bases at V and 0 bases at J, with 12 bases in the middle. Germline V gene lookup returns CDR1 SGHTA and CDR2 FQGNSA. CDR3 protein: CASSSSRVMNTEAFF. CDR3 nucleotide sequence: TGTGCCAGCAGCTCATCCAGGGTAATGAACACTGAAGCTTTCTTT. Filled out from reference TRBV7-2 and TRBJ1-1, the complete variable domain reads GAGVSQSPSNKVTEKGKDVELRCDPISGHTALYWYRQSLGQGLEFLIYFQGNSAPDKSGLPSDRFSAERTGGSVSTLTIQRTQQEDSAVYLCASSSSRVMNTEAFFGQGTRLTVV.

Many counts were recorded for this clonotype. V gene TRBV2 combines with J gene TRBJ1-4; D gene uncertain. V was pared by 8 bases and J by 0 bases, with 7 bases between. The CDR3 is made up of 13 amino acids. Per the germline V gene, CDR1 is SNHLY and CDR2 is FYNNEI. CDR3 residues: CASGTATNEKLFF. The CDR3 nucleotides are TGTGCCAGCGGAACAGCAACTAATGAAAAACTGTTTTTT.

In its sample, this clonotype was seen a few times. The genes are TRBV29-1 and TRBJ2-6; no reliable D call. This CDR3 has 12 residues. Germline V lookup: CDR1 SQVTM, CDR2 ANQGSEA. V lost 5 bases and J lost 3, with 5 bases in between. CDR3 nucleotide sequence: TGCAGCGTTACGGGTGGGGCCAACGTCCTGACTTTC. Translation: CSVTGGANVLTF.

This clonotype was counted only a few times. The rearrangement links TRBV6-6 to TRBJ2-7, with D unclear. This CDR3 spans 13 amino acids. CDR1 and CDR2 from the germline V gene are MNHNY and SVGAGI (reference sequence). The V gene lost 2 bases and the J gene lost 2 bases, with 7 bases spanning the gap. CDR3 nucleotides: TGTGCCAGCAGTTACCCGGAAACCTACGAGCAGTACTTC. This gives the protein CASSYPETYEQYF.

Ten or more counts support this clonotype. The CDR3 reads CASSIGEIGTQPQHF. The CDR3 region has the DNA TGTGCCAGTAGTATAGGGGAAATTGGCACTCAGCCCCAGCATTTT. V is TRBV19 and J is TRBJ1-5; D is uncertain. The CDR3 totals 15 residues. Deletions cut 1 base from V and 6 bases from J, with 13 bases between. Germline lookup yields CDR1 LNHDA and CDR2 SQIVND (reference sequence).

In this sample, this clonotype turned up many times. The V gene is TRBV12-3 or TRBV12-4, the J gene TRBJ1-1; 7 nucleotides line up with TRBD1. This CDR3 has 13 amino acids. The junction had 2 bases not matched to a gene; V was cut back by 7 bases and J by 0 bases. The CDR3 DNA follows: TGTGCCAGCACGGGACAGATGAACACTGAAGCTTTCTTT. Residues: CASTGQMNTEAFF.

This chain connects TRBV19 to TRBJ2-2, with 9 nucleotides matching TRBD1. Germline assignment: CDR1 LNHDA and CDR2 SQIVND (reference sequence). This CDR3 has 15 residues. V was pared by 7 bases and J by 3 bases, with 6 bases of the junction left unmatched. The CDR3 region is CASIPGQGYTGELFF. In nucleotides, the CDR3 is TGTGCCAGTATTCCCGGACAGGGGTACACCGGGGAGCTGTTTTTT.

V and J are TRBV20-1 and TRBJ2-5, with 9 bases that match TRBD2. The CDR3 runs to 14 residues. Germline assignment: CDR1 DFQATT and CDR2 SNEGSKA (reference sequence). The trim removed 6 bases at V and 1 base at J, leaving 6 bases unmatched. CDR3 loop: CSARGGGAQETQYF. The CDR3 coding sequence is TGCAGTGCAAGGGGCGGGGGGGCCCAAGAGACCCAGTACTTC.

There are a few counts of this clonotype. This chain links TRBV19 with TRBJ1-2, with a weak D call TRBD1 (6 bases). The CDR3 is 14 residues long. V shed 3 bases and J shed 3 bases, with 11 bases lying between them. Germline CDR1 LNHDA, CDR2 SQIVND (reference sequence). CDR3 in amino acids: CASSISPGDYGYTF. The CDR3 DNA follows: TGTGCCAGTAGTATCTCCCCAGGGGACTATGGCTACACCTTC.

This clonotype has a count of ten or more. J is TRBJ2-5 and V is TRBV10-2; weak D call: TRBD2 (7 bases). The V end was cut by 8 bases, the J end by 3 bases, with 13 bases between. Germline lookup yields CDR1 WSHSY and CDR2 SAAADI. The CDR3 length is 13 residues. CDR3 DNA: TGCGCCAGCTTCGGGGGGCGGGAAGAGACCCAGTACTTC. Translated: CASFGGREETQYF.

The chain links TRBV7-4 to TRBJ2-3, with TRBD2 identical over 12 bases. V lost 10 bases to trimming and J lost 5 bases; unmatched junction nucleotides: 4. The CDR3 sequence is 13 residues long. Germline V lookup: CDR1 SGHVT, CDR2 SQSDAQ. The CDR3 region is CATATSGGDTQYF. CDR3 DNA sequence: TGTGCCACAGCGACTAGCGGGGGAGATACGCAGTATTTT.

The CDR3 DNA sequence: TGTGCCAGCAGTTTACAAGGTACTGGCAATCAGCCCCAGCATTTT. The encoded protein is CASSLQGTGNQPQHF. The chain carries TRBV12-3 or TRBV12-4 and TRBJ1-5; D gene uncertain. V was shortened by 2 bases and J by 2 bases, with 10 bases between the two germline ends. This CDR3 is 15 amino acids long.

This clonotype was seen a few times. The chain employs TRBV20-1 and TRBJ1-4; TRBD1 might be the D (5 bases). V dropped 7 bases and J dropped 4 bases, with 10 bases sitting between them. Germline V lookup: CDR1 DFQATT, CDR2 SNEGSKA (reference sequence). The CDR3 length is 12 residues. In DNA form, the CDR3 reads TGCAGTGGGGCCGGGGGTAATGAAAAACTGTTTTTT. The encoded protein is CSGAGGNEKLFF.

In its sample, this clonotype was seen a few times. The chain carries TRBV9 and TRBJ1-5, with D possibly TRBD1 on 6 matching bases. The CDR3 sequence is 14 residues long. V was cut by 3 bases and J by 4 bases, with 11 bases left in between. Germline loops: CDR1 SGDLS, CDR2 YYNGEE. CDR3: CASSADRGNQPQHF. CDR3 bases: TGTGCCAGCAGCGCGGACAGAGGGAATCAGCCCCAGCATTTT. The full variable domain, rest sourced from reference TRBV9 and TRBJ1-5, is DSGVTQTPKHLITATGQRVTLRCSPRSGDLSVYWYQQSLDQGLQFLIQYYNGEERAKGNILERFSAQQFPDLHSELNLSSLELGDSALYFCASSADRGNQPQHFGDGTRLSIL.

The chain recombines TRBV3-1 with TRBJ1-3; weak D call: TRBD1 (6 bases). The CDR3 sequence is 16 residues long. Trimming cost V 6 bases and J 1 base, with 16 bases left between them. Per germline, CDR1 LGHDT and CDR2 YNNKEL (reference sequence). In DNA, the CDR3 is TGTGCCAGCAGTCAATCCGGGACACCATCTGGAAACACCATATATTTT. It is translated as CASSQSGTPSGNTIYF.

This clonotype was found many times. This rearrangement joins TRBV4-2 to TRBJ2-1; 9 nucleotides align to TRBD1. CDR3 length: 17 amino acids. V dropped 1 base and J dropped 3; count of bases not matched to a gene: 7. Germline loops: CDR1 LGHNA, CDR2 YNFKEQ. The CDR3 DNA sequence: TGTGCCAGCAGCCAAGGCGTCAAGGGACAGGGCTACAATGAGCAGTTCTTC. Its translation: CASSQGVKGQGYNEQFF.

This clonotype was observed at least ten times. CDR3 nucleotides: TGTGCCAGCAGCGAAGGAAACACCATATATTTT. Translation gives CASSEGNTIYF. The V gene is TRBV9, the J gene TRBJ1-3, with no clear D. The CDR3 contains 11 residues. V was shortened by 3 bases and J by 4 bases, with 2 bases between the two germline ends. Looked up from germline, CDR1 is SGDLS and CDR2 is YYNGEE.

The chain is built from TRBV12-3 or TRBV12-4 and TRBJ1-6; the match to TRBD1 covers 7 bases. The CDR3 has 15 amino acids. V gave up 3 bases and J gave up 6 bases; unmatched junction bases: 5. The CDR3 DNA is TGTGCCAGCAGTTTTGGGACAGTAATTAATTCACCCCTCCACTTT. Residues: CASSFGTVINSPLHF.

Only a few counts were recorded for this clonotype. This CDR3 reads CASSYGQGGNQPQHF. The DNA for the CDR3 is TGTGCCAGCAGCTACGGACAGGGCGGCAATCAGCCCCAGCATTTT. The V gene is TRBV7-2, the J gene TRBJ1-5, with TRBD1 identical over 8 bases. After removal of 4 bases from V and 2 bases from J, the junction contained 4 bases not matched to a gene. The CDR3 is 15 residues long. The germline CDR1 and CDR2 sequences are SGHTA and FQGNSA.

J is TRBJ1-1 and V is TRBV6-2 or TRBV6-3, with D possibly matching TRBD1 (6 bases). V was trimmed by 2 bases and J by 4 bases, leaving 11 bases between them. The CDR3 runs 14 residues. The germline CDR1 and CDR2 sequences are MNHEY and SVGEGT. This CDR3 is CASSYRLGGTEAFF. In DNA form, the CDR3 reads TGTGCCAGCAGTTACCGTCTAGGGGGCACTGAAGCTTTCTTT.

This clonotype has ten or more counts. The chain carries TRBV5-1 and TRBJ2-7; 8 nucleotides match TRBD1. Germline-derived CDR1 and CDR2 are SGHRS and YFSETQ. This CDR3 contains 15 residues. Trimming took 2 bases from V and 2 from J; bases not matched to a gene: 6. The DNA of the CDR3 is TGCGCCAGCAGCTTAGGACAGGGACTCACCTACGAGCAGTACTTC. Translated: CASSLGQGLTYEQYF.

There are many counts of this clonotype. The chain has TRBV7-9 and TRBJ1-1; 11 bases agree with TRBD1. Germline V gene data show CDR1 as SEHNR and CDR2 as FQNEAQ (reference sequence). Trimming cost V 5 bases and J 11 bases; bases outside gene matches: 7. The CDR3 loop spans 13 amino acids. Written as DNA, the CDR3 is TGTGCCAGCAGCCCGGACAGGGGGCGGACGGCTTTCTTT. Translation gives CASSPDRGRTAFF.

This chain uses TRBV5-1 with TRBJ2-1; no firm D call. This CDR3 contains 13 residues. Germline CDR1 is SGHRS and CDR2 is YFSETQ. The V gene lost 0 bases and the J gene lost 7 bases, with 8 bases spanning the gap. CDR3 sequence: CASSLDFLNEQFF. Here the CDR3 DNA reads TGCGCCAGCAGCTTGGATTTTTTGAATGAGCAGTTCTTC.